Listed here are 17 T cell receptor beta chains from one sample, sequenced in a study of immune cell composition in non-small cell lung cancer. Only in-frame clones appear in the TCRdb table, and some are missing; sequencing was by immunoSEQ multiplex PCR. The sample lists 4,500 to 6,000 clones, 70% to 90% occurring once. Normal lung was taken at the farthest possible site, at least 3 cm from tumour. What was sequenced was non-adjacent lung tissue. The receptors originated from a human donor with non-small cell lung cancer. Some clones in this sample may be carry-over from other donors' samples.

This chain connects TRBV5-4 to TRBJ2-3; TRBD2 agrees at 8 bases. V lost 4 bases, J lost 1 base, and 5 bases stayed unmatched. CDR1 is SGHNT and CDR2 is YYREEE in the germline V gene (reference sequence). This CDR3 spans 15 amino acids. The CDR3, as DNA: TGTGCCAGCAGCCGAGCGGGAGCCGGCACAGATACGCAGTATTTT. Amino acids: CASSRAGAGTDTQYF.

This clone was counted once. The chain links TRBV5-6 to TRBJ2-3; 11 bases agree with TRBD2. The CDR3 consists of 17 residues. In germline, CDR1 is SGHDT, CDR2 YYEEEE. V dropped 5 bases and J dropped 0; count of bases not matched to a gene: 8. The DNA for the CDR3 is TGTGCCAGCAGTCGCCTAGCGGGGGGTAGTAGCACAGATACGCAGTATTTT. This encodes CASSRLAGGSSTDTQYF.

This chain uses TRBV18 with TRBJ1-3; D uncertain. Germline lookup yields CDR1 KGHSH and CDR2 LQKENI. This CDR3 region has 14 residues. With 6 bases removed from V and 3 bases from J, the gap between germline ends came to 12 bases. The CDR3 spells CASSPGLDGNTIYF. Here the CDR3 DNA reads TGTGCCAGCTCCCCCGGACTCGATGGAAACACCATATATTTT.

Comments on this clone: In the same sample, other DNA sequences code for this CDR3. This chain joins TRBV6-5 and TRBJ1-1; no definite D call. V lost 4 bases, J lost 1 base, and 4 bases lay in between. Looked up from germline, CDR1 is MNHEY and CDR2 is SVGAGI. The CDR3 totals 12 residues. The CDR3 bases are TGTGCCAGCAGTTCGGGGAACACTGAAGCTTTCTTT. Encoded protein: CASSSGNTEAFF.

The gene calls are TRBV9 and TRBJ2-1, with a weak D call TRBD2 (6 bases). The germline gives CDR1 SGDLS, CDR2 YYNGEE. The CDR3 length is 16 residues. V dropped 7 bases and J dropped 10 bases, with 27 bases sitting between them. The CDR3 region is CASGTSGTPGEDEQFF. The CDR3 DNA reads TGTGCCAGCGGGACCTCCGGGACTCCCGGGGAGGACGAGCAGTTCTTC.

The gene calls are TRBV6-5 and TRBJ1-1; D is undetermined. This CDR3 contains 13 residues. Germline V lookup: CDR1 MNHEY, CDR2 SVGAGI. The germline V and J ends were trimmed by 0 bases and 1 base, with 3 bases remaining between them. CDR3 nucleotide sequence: TGTGCCAGCAGTTACTCCAAGAACACTGAAGCTTTCTTT. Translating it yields CASSYSKNTEAFF.

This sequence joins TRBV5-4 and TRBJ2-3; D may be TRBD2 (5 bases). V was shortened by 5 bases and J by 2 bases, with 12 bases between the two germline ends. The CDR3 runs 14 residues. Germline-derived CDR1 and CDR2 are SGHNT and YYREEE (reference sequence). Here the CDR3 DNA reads TGTGCCAGCAGTCCGGAGGCTCACACAGATACGCAGTATTTT. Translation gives CASSPEAHTDTQYF.

CDR3 residues: CATRRGGEEKLFF. CDR3 in DNA: TGTGCCACCCGGCGGGGAGGGGAAGAAAAACTGTTTTTT. The gene calls are TRBV15 and TRBJ1-4; D might be TRBD1 (5 bases). The CDR3 contains 13 residues. Germline V gene data show CDR1 as LNHNV and CDR2 as YYDKDF (reference sequence). Trimming took off 8 bases at V and 8 bases at J, with 15 bases between the two ends.

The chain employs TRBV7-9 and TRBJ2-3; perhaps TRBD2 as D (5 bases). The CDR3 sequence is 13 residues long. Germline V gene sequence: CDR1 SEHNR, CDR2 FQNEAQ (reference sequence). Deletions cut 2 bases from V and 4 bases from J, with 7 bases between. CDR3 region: CASSLLASDTQYF. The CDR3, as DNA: TGTGCCAGCAGCTTACTAGCATCAGATACGCAGTATTTT. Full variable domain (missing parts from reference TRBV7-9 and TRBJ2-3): DTGVSQNPRHKITKRGQNVTFRCDPISEHNRLYWYRQTLGQGPEFLTYFQNEAQLEKSRLLSDRFSAERPKGSFSTLEIQRTEQGDSAMYLCASSLLASDTQYFGPGTRLTVL.

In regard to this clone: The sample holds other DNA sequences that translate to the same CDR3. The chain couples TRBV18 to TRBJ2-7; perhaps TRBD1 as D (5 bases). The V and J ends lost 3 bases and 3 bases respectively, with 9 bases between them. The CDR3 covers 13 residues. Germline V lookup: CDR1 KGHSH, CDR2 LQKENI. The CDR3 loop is CASSPARDYEQYF. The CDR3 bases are TGTGCCAGCTCACCGGCCAGGGACTACGAGCAGTACTTC.

The CDR3 loop is CASRIIGAVYEQYF. CDR3 bases: TGTGCCAGCAGGATAATAGGGGCTGTTTACGAGCAGTACTTC. The chain has TRBV28 and TRBJ2-7; D possibly corresponds to TRBD1 (5 bases). Germline loops: CDR1 MDHEN, CDR2 SYDVKM. The germline V and J ends were trimmed by 6 bases and 4 bases, with 16 bases remaining between them. The CDR3 is 14 amino acids.

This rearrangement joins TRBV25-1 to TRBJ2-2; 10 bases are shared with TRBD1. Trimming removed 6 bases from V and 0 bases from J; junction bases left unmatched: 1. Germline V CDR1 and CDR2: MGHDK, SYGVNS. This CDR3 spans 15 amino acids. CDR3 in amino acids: CASRGTGANTGELFF. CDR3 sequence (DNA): TGTGCCAGCAGGGGGACAGGGGCGAACACCGGGGAGCTGTTTTTT.

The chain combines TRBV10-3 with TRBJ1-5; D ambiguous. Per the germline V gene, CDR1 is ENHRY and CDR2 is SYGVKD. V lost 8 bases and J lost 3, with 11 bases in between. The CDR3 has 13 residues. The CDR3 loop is CAIEGDLNQPQHF. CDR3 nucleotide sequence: TGTGCCATCGAAGGAGACCTCAATCAGCCCCAGCATTTT.

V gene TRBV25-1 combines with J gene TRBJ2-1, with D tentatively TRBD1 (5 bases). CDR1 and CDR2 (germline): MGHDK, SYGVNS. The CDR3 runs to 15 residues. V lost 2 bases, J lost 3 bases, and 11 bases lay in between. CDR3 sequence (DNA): TGTGCCAGCAGTGAAAGACAGAGCCTCTACAATGAGCAGTTCTTC. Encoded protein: CASSERQSLYNEQFF.

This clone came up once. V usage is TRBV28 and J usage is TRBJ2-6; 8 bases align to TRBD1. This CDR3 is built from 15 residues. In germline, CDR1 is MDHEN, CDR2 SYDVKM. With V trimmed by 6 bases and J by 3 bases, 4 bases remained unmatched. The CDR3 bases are TGTGCCAGCAGGGGGACAGGCCGTGGGGCCAACGTCCTGACTTTC. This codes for CASRGTGRGANVLTF.

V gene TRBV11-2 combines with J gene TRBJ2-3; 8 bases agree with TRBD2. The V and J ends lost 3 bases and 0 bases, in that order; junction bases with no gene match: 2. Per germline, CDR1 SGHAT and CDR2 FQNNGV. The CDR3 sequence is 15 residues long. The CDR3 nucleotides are TGTGCCAGCAGCTTGAGCGGGAGTAGCACAGATACGCAGTATTTT. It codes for CASSLSGSSTDTQYF.

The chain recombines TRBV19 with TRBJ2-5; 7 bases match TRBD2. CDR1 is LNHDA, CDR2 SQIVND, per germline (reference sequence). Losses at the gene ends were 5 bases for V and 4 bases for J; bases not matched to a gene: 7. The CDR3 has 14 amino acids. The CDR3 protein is CASSLRLAGETQYF. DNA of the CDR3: TGTGCCAGTAGTTTACGACTAGCAGGAGAGACCCAGTACTTC.